This T cell receptor beta chain is drawn from a study of vaccination effects on CD4 cells after COVID-19. To note about this clone: As yet, its antigen is unknown. The sample contains more than one DNA sequence encoding this CDR3.

Antigen-specific CD4+ T cells were expanded (with viral peptide pools) by the ViraFEST assay ahead of sequencing. CD4+ T cell isolation took place after 10 days of culture. Participants each got two BNT162b2 or mRNA-1273 vaccine doses. Here immunoSEQ multiplex PCR was the method, and the copy in TCRdb shows in-frame clones only, minus some. Of fewer than 80,000 clones listed, 70% to 75% are singletons. With 5 bases removed from V and 1 base from J, the gap between germline ends came to 7 bases. The CDR3 is made up of 13 amino acids. The germline gives CDR1 LGHNT, CDR2 FRNRAP. The sample was CD4+ T cells from PBMCs cultured with HCoV-229E spike peptides, taken after COVID-19 vaccination. This sequence joins TRBV12-5 and TRBJ2-3; tentative D call: TRBD2 (6 bases). The sequence came from a human donor who received a COVID-19 vaccine. Written as DNA, the CDR3 is TGTGCTAGTGGTCCTAGCGGCACAGATACGCAGTATTTT. Protein product: CASGPSGTDTQYF. Complete variable domain (other parts from reference TRBV12-5 and TRBJ2-3): DARVTQTPRHKVTEMGQEVTMRCQPILGHNTVFWYRQTMMQGLELLAYFRNRAPLDDSGMPKDRFSAEMPDATLATLKIQPSEPRDSAVYFCASGPSGTDTQYFGPGTRLTVL.